This T cell receptor (beta chain) was captured by sequencing in a study of response to subunit inactivated influenza vaccine (dated by TCRdb to the late 2010s). Regarding the complete study: Deep quantitative profiling of the T cell receptor repertoire was used in the study to follow responses to a trivalent subunit inactivated influenza vaccine. Beyond this particular receptor, the publication reports: It was suggested by the authors that each seasonal influenza vaccination may recruit only a limited number of new T cells.

The CDR1 and CDR2 encoded by the germline V gene are SGHTA and FQGNSA. At the junction V is shortened by 4 bases and J by 3 bases; bases outside the gene matches: 2. The CDR3 runs 13 amino acids, cysteine and phenylalanine included. The sequence is cut down to CDR3 DNA, 39 bases in frame from base 1. This clonotype appeared a few times. Its antigen target is currently unknown. No qualities accompany the bases; no much larger clone lies one base away. According to the study, the label for this sample's time point signals: 40 to 45 days after influenza vaccine administration. Library preparation employed RT-PCR. This sample was sequenced with an Illumina HiSeq 2500. In-frame beta chains were kept once TCRdb had trimmed the public reads at Q25 with fastp and called clones with MiXCR. Entries are consolidated by CDR3 protein sequence, retaining the most common genes and DNA. For this sample the table gives fewer than 700,000 distinct CDR3 sequences, of which approximately 12% were detected only once. The biggest ten clones account for around 14% of the sample.

The sequence links TRBV7-2 to TRBJ2-7, with 8 bases aligning to TRBD2. This receptor was identified in a man aged 45-60 years who received an inactivated influenza vaccine. Donor details come from another sample of the same person, matched by shared clones. Sequenced material: PBMCs from blood, taken 40 to 50 days after vaccination. The nucleotides are TGTGCCAGCAGCTCAACTAGCGGCTACGAGCAGTACTTC. It encodes CASSSTSGYEQYF. Supplemented by the reference TRBV7-2 and TRBJ2-7 proteins around the CDR3, the complete variable domain is GAGVSQSPSNKVTEKGKDVELRCDPISGHTALYWYRQSLGQGLEFLIYFQGNSAPDKSGLPSDRFSAERTGGSVSTLTIQRTQQEDSAVYLCASSSTSGYEQYFGPGTRLTVT.